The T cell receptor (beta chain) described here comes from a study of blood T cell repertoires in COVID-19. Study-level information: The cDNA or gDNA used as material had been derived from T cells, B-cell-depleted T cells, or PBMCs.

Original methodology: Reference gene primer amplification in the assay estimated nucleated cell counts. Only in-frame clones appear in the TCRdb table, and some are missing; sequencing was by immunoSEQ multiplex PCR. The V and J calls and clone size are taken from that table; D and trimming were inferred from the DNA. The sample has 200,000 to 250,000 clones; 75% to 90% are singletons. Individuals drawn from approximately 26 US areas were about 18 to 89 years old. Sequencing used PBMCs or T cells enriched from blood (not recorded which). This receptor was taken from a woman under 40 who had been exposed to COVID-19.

The CDR3 protein is CASTGGSYEQYF. In DNA, the CDR3 is TGTGCCAGCACCGGGGGCTCCTACGAGCAGTACTTC. The chain joins TRBV6-5 to TRBJ2-7; weak D call: TRBD2 (6 bases). The CDR3 has 12 amino acids. The germline V gene encodes CDR1 MNHEY and CDR2 SVGAGI. Trimming stripped 7 bases from V and 0 bases from J, with 7 bases between.